A single sample gave rise to the 23 T cell receptor beta chains below, sequenced in a study of identical twins. TCRdb independently ran MiXCR on the 5' RACE reads; one entry per CDR3 protein. Of 1.5 million or so distinct CDR3 sequences in the sample, less than 35% are singletons; the top ten hold approximately 0.29%. Specimen: cord blood. These receptor sequences come from a newborn girl in good health.

The chain carries TRBV12-3 or TRBV12-4 and TRBJ2-5; D remains ambiguous. Trimming took 1 base from V and 2 from J, leaving 20 bases between them. The CDR3 is 18 amino acids. CDR3 loop: CASSLVVHTTRAQETQYF. CDR3 sequence (DNA): TGTGCCAGCAGTTTAGTCGTCCACACGACAAGAGCACAAGAGACCCAGTACTTC.

The chain couples TRBV12-3 or TRBV12-4 to TRBJ2-7; D may correspond to TRBD1 or TRBD2 (5 bases each). The CDR3 totals 12 residues. The germline V and J ends were trimmed by 7 bases and 10 bases, with 17 bases remaining between them. For the CDR3, the DNA is TGTGCCAGCACCTTGGGGGAGACGGCCCAGTACTTC. It specifies CASTLGETAQYF.

This clonotype was observed a handful of times. The CDR3 region is CASSQDPLSSSYNSPLHF. CDR3 nucleotides: TGTGCCAGCAGCCAAGACCCTTTATCTAGCTCCTATAATTCACCCCTCCACTTT. The chain combines TRBV3-1 with TRBJ1-6, with D unresolved. V was cut by 0 bases and J by 0 bases, with 12 bases left in between. The germline gives CDR1 LGHDT, CDR2 YNNKEL (reference sequence). The CDR3 totals 18 residues. Based on the CDR3 plus reference TRBV3-1 and TRBJ1-6, the full variable domain is DTAVSQTPKYLVTQMGNDKSIKCEQNLGHDTMYWYKQDSKKFLKIMFSYNNKELIINETVPNRFSPKSPDKAHLNLHINSLELGDSAVYFCASSQDPLSSSYNSPLHFGNGTRLTVT.

The chain carries TRBV6-5 and TRBJ1-5; 9 bases are shared with TRBD1. Germline V gene lookup returns CDR1 MNHEY and CDR2 SVGAGI. This CDR3 contains 15 residues. V lost 6 bases to trimming and J lost 3 bases; unmatched junction nucleotides: 6. The CDR3 loop is CASRRDRGINQPQHF. CDR3 coding DNA: TGTGCCAGCAGACGAGACAGGGGGATCAATCAGCCCCAGCATTTT.

V gene TRBV9 combines with J gene TRBJ2-5; D is uncertain. Germline V gene lookup returns CDR1 SGDLS and CDR2 YYNGEE. The CDR3 is 15 residues long. Trimming removed 0 bases at V and 11 bases at J, with 20 bases between. The chain's CDR3 is CASSVVAGWGGEQYF. The CDR3 nucleotides read TGTGCCAGCAGCGTAGTGGCAGGATGGGGTGGTGAGCAGTACTTC.

In DNA, the CDR3 is TGTGCCAGCATTGTTCGGGCCGCCTACGAGCAGTACTTC. Its protein is CASIVRAAYEQYF. The gene calls are TRBV21-1 and TRBJ2-7; the table calls TRBD2, which could not be checked here. TRBV21-1 is a listed pseudogene. The CDR3 has 13 amino acids.

This chain uses TRBV12-3 or TRBV12-4 with TRBJ2-2; TRBD2 aligns across 12 bases. Germline trimming cut 6 bases from V and 6 bases from J; bases unmatched to any gene: 2. The CDR3 extends over 14 amino acids. CDR3 protein: CASRRTSGAGELFF. CDR3 in DNA: TGTGCCAGCAGGCGGACTAGCGGGGCCGGGGAGCTGTTTTTT.

This clonotype was counted between two and nine times. The DNA is omitted, as the CDR3 cannot be located on it reliably, and the CDR3 follows TCRdb's listing. The chain recombines TRBV20-1 with TRBJ2-7; the table's D call, TRBD2, has no DNA check behind it. The CDR3 is 16 amino acids long, termini counted. Germline V gene sequence: CDR1 DFQATT, CDR2 SNEGSKA (reference sequence). CDR3 in amino acids: CSARVLRAGGAYEQYF.

This clonotype has more than one count but fewer than ten. The gene calls are TRBV3-1 and TRBJ2-1; 10 bases line up with TRBD2. The germline CDR1 and CDR2 sequences are LGHDT and YNNKEL (reference sequence). This CDR3 contains 16 residues. V shed 0 bases, J shed 3 bases, and the junction held 2 bases outside the gene matches. The CDR3 protein is CASSQEWTSGYNEQFF. The CDR3 coding sequence is TGTGCCAGCAGCCAAGAGTGGACTAGCGGCTACAATGAGCAGTTCTTC.

This clonotype showed up many times. The rearrangement joins TRBV24-1 to TRBJ2-1, with 13 positions matching TRBD2. Germline assignment: CDR1 KGHDR and CDR2 SFDVKD. Unmatched junction bases numbered 5, after V lost 3 bases and J lost 7 bases. CDR3 size: 16 residues. The CDR3 reads CATSDTSGRATNEQFF. The CDR3 DNA reads as TGTGCCACCAGTGATACTAGCGGGAGGGCCACGAATGAGCAGTTCTTC.

Only a few counts were recorded for this clonotype. The chain is built from TRBV4-2 and TRBJ2-7, with a tentative D call TRBD2 (7 bases). The length of the CDR3 is 16 residues. In germline, CDR1 is LGHNA, CDR2 YNFKEQ. The ends were cut back, 2 bases at V and 3 bases at J, with 17 bases in the middle. The CDR3 DNA is TGTGCCAGCAGCCAACTTGGAGGCGGGGGCTACTACGAGCAGTACTTC. Protein product: CASSQLGGGGYYEQYF.

This clonotype has more than one count but fewer than ten. The chain uses TRBV21-1 and TRBJ2-7; the D call TRBD2 from the table was never checked on the DNA. TRBV21-1 has pseudogene status. The length of the CDR3 is 17 residues. Here the CDR3 DNA reads TGTGCCAGCAGCAAAGGACTAGCGGGAGAGGAGGATTACGAGCAGTACTTC. Its translation is CASSKGLAGEEDYEQYF.

The chain recombines TRBV2 with TRBJ2-1, with 12 bases fitting TRBD2. The CDR3 has 16 residues. Germline CDR1 and CDR2: SNHLY and FYNNEI. V was clipped by 5 bases and J by 7 bases; unmatched bases: 9. This chain's CDR3 is CASSLLLAGGRNEQFF. In DNA, the CDR3 is TGTGCCAGCAGTCTTTTACTAGCGGGAGGAAGGAATGAGCAGTTCTTC. Complete variable domain (other parts from reference TRBV2 and TRBJ2-1): EPEVTQTPSHQVTQMGQEVILRCVPISNHLYFYWYRQILGQKVEFLVSFYNNEISEKSEIFDDQFSVERPDGSNFTLKIRSTKLEDSAMYFCASSLLLAGGRNEQFFGPGTRLTVL.

This clonotype has only a few counts. The chain carries TRBV2 and TRBJ1-2, with unresolved D. The germline CDR1 and CDR2 sequences are SNHLY and FYNNEI. This CDR3 spans 10 amino acids. Trimming removed 3 bases from V and 13 bases from J, with 9 bases in between. CDR3 DNA sequence: TGTGCCAGCAGTGATCAAGGGTTCACCTTC. Protein product: CASSDQGFTF.

This clonotype was observed a handful of times. The chain carries TRBV20-1 and TRBJ1-2; D remains unclear. This CDR3 is 13 amino acids long. Trimming shortened V by 6 bases and J by 0 bases, and 11 bases separated the two germline ends. CDR1 is DFQATT and CDR2 is SNEGSKA in the germline V gene (reference sequence). The CDR3 loop reads CSAQSGTNYGYTF. DNA for the CDR3: TGCAGTGCCCAATCCGGGACTAACTATGGCTACACCTTC.

V usage is TRBV20-1 and J usage is TRBJ2-3; 9 positions agree with TRBD1. Trimming at V came to 0 bases and at J to 10 bases, leaving 5 bases not matched to a gene. Germline assignment: CDR1 DFQATT and CDR2 SNEGSKA (reference sequence). CDR3 length: 13 amino acids. CDR3 DNA: TGCAGTGCTAGAGAGCCTAGGACAGGGGCGCAGTATTTT. Translating it yields CSAREPRTGAQYF.

The chain employs TRBV19 and TRBJ1-2; the D gene is possibly TRBD1 (5 bases). The CDR3 covers 16 residues. From germline, CDR1 is LNHDA and CDR2 SQIVND (reference sequence). The V gene lost 6 bases and the J gene lost 1 base, with 18 bases spanning the gap. The CDR3 DNA follows: TGTGCCAGTAGACATAAATCCGGGACCCGTAACTATGGCTACACCTTC. Its translation is CASRHKSGTRNYGYTF.

This clonotype was seen just once. This chain joins TRBV7-9 and TRBJ2-2; D possibly corresponds to TRBD2 (5 bases). Germline CDR1 is SEHNR and CDR2 is FQNEAQ (reference sequence). V was shortened by 6 bases and J by 3 bases, with 20 bases between the two germline ends. The CDR3 runs 17 residues. CDR3 sequence (DNA): TGTGCCAGCAGACTACCCGGGGTCCCAGTACACACCGGGGAGCTGTTTTTT. Protein sequence: CASRLPGVPVHTGELFF.

This clonotype was recorded at least ten times. The genes are TRBV4-2 and TRBJ2-3, with D perhaps TRBD1 (6 bases). Germline loops: CDR1 LGHNA, CDR2 YNFKEQ. This CDR3 comprises 13 residues. With 0 bases removed from V and 10 bases from J, the gap between germline ends came to 11 bases. The CDR3 DNA reads as TGTGCCAGCAGCCAAGAATTACAGGGCCCGCAGTATTTT. Translating gives CASSQELQGPQYF.

The chain joins TRBV5-1 to TRBJ2-1; a weak D match, TRBD2 (6 bases). The better agreement between TRBJ2-7 and the DNA end casts doubt on the J call. CDR3 length: 16 amino acids. Germline CDR1 and CDR2: SGHRS and YFSETQ. CDR3 sequence: CACNPTGTGSYNEQYF. The DNA for the CDR3 is TGCGCTTGCAACCCTACCGGGACTGGGTCTTACAATGAGCAGTACTTC.

This clonotype was found a few times. The chain links TRBV11-1 to TRBJ2-1; D ambiguous. CDR1 is SGHAT, CDR2 FQDESV, per germline (reference sequence). Trimming removed 0 bases at V and 7 bases at J, with 7 bases between. This CDR3 comprises 13 residues. CDR3 protein: CASSLARRNEQFF. The CDR3 DNA reads as TGTGCCAGCAGCTTAGCGCGACGGAATGAGCAGTTCTTC.

This clonotype was seen many times. The CDR3 sequence is CATSDGGEQFF. CDR3 sequence (DNA): TGTGCCACCAGTGATGGAGGGGAGCAGTTCTTC. The chain uses TRBV24-1 and TRBJ2-1; possible D gene TRBD2, 6 bases. This CDR3 comprises 11 residues. The germline V gene encodes CDR1 KGHDR and CDR2 SFDVKD. The germline V and J ends were trimmed by 3 bases and 10 bases, with 6 bases remaining between them.

A few counts support this clonotype. This chain joins TRBV3-1 and TRBJ1-2; D is possibly TRBD1 (5 bases). Germline CDR1 reads LGHDT; CDR2 reads YNNKEL (reference sequence). Trimming shortened V by 2 bases and J by 4 bases, and 8 bases separated the two germline ends. There are 13 residues in the CDR3. The CDR3 DNA reads TGTGCCAGCAGCCAATCGCAGGGCTATGGCTACACCTTC. This encodes CASSQSQGYGYTF.